This T cell receptor (beta chain) was captured by sequencing in a study of prognosis after radiotherapy for stage I lung cancer. Study results and limitations: Patients who went on to get distant metastases had lower Shannon entropy after stereotactic body radiation therapy. A drop in unique TCR clone counts was seen after stereotactic body radiation therapy, median about 9,700 versus 6,500.

CT and PET/CT showed node-negative disease in all patients, none of whom had received prior chemotherapy or radiotherapy or had other malignancies. The authors drew roughly 6.5 milliliters of peripheral blood at each of two time points. The V end lost 5 bases, the J end lost 3 bases, and 11 bases lay between the germline ends. Looked up from germline, CDR1 is MNHEY and CDR2 is SVGEGT. The CDR3 sequence is 14 residues long. Comment on this clonotype: Its specificity is unknown.

Using two-round multiplex PCR, the authors amplified TCR beta CDR3 from genomic DNA. Gene-specific TRBV and TRBJ primers were used in PCR round one. TCRdb reanalysed the multiplex PCR reads using MiXCR and keeps one entry per CDR3 protein. The sample gives some 34,000 distinct CDR3 sequences, about 31% of which show up once; 25% to 30% is in the top ten. The source of this sequence is a donor aged 50 or older with non-small cell lung cancer. The sequenced sample was PBMCs, obtained before or after stereotactic body radiation therapy (not recorded which). The chain uses TRBV6-2 or TRBV6-3 and TRBJ1-3, with D perhaps TRBD1 (5 bases). CDR3 loop: CASSEAGFGNTIYF. The DNA for the CDR3 is TGTGCCAGCAGTGAAGCAGGGTTTGGAAACACCATATATTTT.